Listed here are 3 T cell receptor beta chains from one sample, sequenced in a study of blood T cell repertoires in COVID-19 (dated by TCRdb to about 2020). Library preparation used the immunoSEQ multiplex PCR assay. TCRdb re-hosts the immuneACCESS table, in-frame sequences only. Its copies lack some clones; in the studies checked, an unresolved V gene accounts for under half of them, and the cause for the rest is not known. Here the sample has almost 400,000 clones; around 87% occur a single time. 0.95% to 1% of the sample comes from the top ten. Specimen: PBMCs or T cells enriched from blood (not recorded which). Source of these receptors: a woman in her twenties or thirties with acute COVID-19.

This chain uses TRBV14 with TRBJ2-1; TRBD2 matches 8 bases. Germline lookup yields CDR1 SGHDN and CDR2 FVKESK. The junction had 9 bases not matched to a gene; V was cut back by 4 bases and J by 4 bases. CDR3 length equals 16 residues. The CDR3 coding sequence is TGTGCCAGCAGCCCCTACGGACTAGCCGGGTACAATGAGCAGTTCTTC. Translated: CASSPYGLAGYNEQFF.

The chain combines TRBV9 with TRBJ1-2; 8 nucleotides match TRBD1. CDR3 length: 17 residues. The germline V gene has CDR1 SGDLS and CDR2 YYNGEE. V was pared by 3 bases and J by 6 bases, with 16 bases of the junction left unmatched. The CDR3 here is CASSARGAGTGPDGYTF. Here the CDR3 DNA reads TGTGCCAGCAGCGCAAGAGGGGCCGGGACAGGACCTGATGGCTACACCTTC.

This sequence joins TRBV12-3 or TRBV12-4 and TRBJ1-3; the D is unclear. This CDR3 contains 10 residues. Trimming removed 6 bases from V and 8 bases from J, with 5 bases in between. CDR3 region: CASSLYTIYF. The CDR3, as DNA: TGTGCCAGCAGCCTATACACCATATATTTT.